This T cell receptor (beta chain) was documented in a study of cytotoxic CD8 clonotypes in ibrutinib-treated CLL. Remarks on this clone: The antigen is undetermined.

V lost 2 bases and J lost 7, with 12 bases in between. Per the germline V gene, CDR1 is SGHTA and CDR2 is FQGTGA. There are 15 residues in the CDR3. Regarding the study as a whole: Measured clonality at baseline was greater than in age-matched healthy donors and tracked with circulating CD8+ T-cell counts.

The table came from immunoSEQ multiplex PCR; TCRdb's copy has only in-frame clones and leaves some out. The repertoire holds roughly 38,000 clones, 45% to 50% seen once, with 15% to 20% in the top ten. The material was PBMCs, obtained before ibrutinib treatment. The receptor was isolated from a human donor with chronic lymphocytic leukemia. The chain uses TRBV7-3 and TRBJ1-6, with D tentatively TRBD1 (5 bases). CDR3 protein: CASSLVGGGNSPLHF. In nucleotides, the CDR3 is TGTGCCAGCAGCTTAGTAGGCGGGGGGAATTCACCCCTCCACTTT.